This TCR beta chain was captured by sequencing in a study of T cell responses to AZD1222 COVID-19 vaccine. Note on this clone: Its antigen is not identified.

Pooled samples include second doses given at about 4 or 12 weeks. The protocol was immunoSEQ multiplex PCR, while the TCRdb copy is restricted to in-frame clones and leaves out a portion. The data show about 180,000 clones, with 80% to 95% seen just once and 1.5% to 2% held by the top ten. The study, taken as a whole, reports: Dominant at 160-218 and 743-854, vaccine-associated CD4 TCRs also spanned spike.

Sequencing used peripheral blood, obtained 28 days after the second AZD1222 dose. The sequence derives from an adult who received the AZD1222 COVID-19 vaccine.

CDR3 DNA: TGTGCCAGCAGCTTAGGGCAGGCGAACACTGAAGCTTTCTTT. Encoded protein: CASSLGQANTEAFF. This rearrangement joins TRBV11-2 to TRBJ1-1; D gene ambiguous. V lost 1 base to trimming and J lost 1 base, with 7 bases between them. The CDR3 extends over 14 amino acids. The V gene's germline CDR1 is SGHAT and CDR2 FQNNGV.